This T cell receptor (beta chain) was identified in a study of T cells in Graves' hyperthyroidism and ophthalmopathy. This clonotype was picked up many times. TCR beta CDR3 regions were amplified from RNA. The TCR CDR3 first-round RT-PCR relied on the HTBI primer set. TCRdb called the multiplex PCR reads again in MiXCR, with one record for every CDR3 protein. Counted here are fewer than 900,000 distinct CDR3 sequences, roughly 17% occurring once; the ten biggest clones make up roughly 8%. Losses at the gene ends were 5 bases for V and 3 bases for J; bases not matched to a gene: 5. The length of the CDR3 is 14 residues. In germline, CDR1 is GTSNPN, CDR2 SVGIG (reference sequence).

The receptor was isolated from a man aged 18 to 30 with Graves' hyperthyroidism. Input material: blood. The chain couples TRBV30 to TRBJ2-7, with 12 bases fitting TRBD2. The CDR3 reads CAWGLAGIHYEQYF. CDR3 DNA sequence: TGTGCCTGGGGACTAGCGGGGATACACTACGAGCAGTACTTC. The full variable domain, its missing parts supplied by reference TRBV30 and TRBJ2-7, is SQTIHQWPATLVQPVGSPLSLECTVEGTSNPNLYWYRQAAGRGLQLLFYSVGIGQISSEVPQNLSASRPQDRQFILSSKKLLLSDSGFYLCAWGLAGIHYEQYFGPGTRLTVT.